The 25 T cell receptor beta chains below all came from one sample that was sequenced in a study of neurological immune-mediated disorders. A single record per CDR3 protein comes from TCRdb applying MiXCR to the 5' RACE reads. The table shows 40,000 to 55,000 distinct CDR3 sequences, with under 3.5% occurring only once. Sample: PBMCs. The receptors shown here come from a woman in her forties or fifties with multiple sclerosis.

This clonotype was observed at least ten times. V and J are TRBV20-1 and TRBJ2-2, with 10 bases identical to TRBD2. The germline CDR1 and CDR2 sequences are DFQATT and SNEGSKA (reference sequence). The V gene end was trimmed by 6 bases and the J gene end by 1 base; junction bases not matched to a gene: 5. The CDR3 covers 15 residues. The CDR3 sequence: CSALAGVENTGELFF. The CDR3 coding sequence is TGCAGTGCCCTAGCGGGAGTGGAGAACACCGGGGAGCTGTTTTTT.

This clonotype was seen a few times. A much larger clone lies a single base off, so this may be a read error. CDR3: CASSVTSGKTIYF. CDR3 in DNA: TGCGCCAGCAGTGTAACCTCGGGAAAAACCATATATTTT. The V and J genes are TRBV10-1 and TRBJ1-3, with D hard to call. This CDR3 is built from 13 residues. CDR1 is WNHNN and CDR2 is SYGVQD in the germline V gene (reference sequence).

The sample holds many counts of this clonotype. The chain combines TRBV7-6 with TRBJ2-3; the D is unclear. The CDR3 is 13 residues long. Germline assignment: CDR1 SGHVS and CDR2 FNYEAQ. V dropped 4 bases and J dropped 3 bases, with 8 bases sitting between them. CDR3 nucleotide sequence: TGTGCCAGCAGCTACGGCCAGACAGATACGCAGTATTTT. Protein sequence: CASSYGQTDTQYF.

This clonotype was counted ten times or more. The chain has TRBV12-3 or TRBV12-4 and TRBJ1-1, with TRBD1 identical over 8 bases. V shed 5 bases and J 1 base; nucleotides not matched to a gene: 3. The CDR3 runs to 14 residues. The CDR3 nucleotides read TGTGCCAGCAGTAAGGACAGGGAGAACACTGAAGCTTTCTTT. Protein product: CASSKDRENTEAFF.

This clonotype was observed at least ten times. The chain has TRBV7-9 and TRBJ2-3; D not resolved. In germline, CDR1 is SEHNR, CDR2 FQNEAQ (reference sequence). The V end was cut by 5 bases, the J end by 2 bases, with 5 bases between. The CDR3 runs 12 residues. CDR3 residues: CASSSTTDTQYF. The DNA of the CDR3 is TGTGCCAGCAGCAGTACCACAGATACGCAGTATTTT.

This clonotype has a handful of counts. This rearrangement joins TRBV5-1 to TRBJ2-3, with TRBD2 matching over 7 bases. The CDR3 extends over 16 amino acids. CDR1 is SGHRS and CDR2 is YFSETQ in the germline V gene. Trimming at V came to 1 base and at J to 1 base, leaving 6 bases not matched to a gene. The CDR3: CASSLSGRAGTDTQYF. As DNA, the CDR3 is TGCGCCAGCAGCTTGAGTGGGAGGGCCGGCACAGATACGCAGTATTTT.

This clonotype was seen ten or more times. This chain links TRBV7-6 with TRBJ2-7; TRBD1 matches 8 bases. The V segment lost 3 bases and the J segment 2 bases; nucleotides outside the gene matches: 6. The CDR3 is made up of 15 amino acids. Germline CDR1 reads SGHVS; CDR2 reads FNYEAQ. In DNA, the CDR3 is TGTGCCAGCAGCTTTGGGACAGGCGAAGCCTACGAGCAGTACTTC. Translation gives CASSFGTGEAYEQYF.

This clonotype has at least ten counts. A much larger clone sits a single nucleotide away, making a read error possible. The chain recombines TRBV20-1 with TRBJ2-6; a possible D gene is TRBD1 (5 bases). CDR1 and CDR2 from the germline V gene are DFQATT and SNEGSKA (reference sequence). This CDR3 has 12 amino acids. The CDR3 nucleotides are TGCAGTGCTCGCGGCAGGGCCAAAGTCCTGACTTTC. Protein: CSARGRAKVLTF.

This clonotype was seen ten or more times. The rearrangement joins TRBV3-1 to TRBJ2-1, with 8 bases fitting TRBD2. The length of the CDR3 is 16 residues. Unmatched junction bases numbered 8, after V lost 1 base and J lost 6 bases. Germline lookup yields CDR1 LGHDT and CDR2 YNNKEL (reference sequence). CDR3 in amino acids: CASSQGPGTRLNEQFF. The DNA for the CDR3 is TGTGCCAGCAGCCAAGGCCCCGGGACTAGACTCAATGAGCAGTTCTTC.

At least ten counts were recorded for this clonotype. The V gene is TRBV5-1, the J gene TRBJ2-2, with D maybe TRBD1 (6 bases). In germline, CDR1 is SGHRS, CDR2 YFSETQ. This CDR3 has 14 amino acids. Trimming removed 3 bases from V and 2 bases from J, with 8 bases in between. The chain's CDR3 is CASSSTGNTGELFF. DNA for the CDR3: TGCGCCAGCAGCTCGACAGGAAACACCGGGGAGCTGTTTTTT.

Ten or more counts support this clonotype. The chain uses TRBV12-3 or TRBV12-4 and TRBJ2-4; 7 nucleotides align to TRBD2. This CDR3 comprises 17 residues. The V gene end was trimmed by 5 bases and the J gene end by 0 bases; junction bases not matched to a gene: 10. The CDR3 is CASSAGTTTRAKNIQYF. The DNA of the CDR3 is TGTGCCAGCAGTGCCGGGACTACAACAAGAGCCAAAAACATTCAGTACTTC.

The table lists this clonotype with many counts. V is TRBV3-1 and J is TRBJ2-4; possible D gene TRBD2, 7 bases. The CDR3 totals 21 residues. CDR1 and CDR2 from the germline V gene are LGHDT and YNNKEL (reference sequence). The germline V and J ends were trimmed by 4 bases and 1 base, with 29 bases remaining between them. In DNA form, the CDR3 reads TGTGCCAGCAGCCCCTTGTGGGGGGCGAAAACGGGGGGCACCGCCAAAAACATTCAGTACTTC. Residues: CASSPLWGAKTGGTAKNIQYF.

This clonotype has a count of ten or more. The rearrangement joins TRBV20-1 to TRBJ2-7; 16 bases map to TRBD2. Per the germline V gene, CDR1 is DFQATT and CDR2 is SNEGSKA (reference sequence). V lost 1 base and J lost 3; bases outside the gene matches: 3. CDR3 length: 16 amino acids. The CDR3 coding sequence is TGCAGTGCTAGAGGGGGGACTAGCGGGAGGGTCTACGAGCAGTACTTC. Translation: CSARGGTSGRVYEQYF.

In its sample, this clonotype was seen many times. The chain employs TRBV5-5 and TRBJ2-3; D uncertain. From germline, CDR1 is SGHKS and CDR2 YYEKEE (reference sequence). Trimming cost V 0 bases and J 0 bases, with 8 bases left between them. The CDR3 covers 15 residues. CDR3 protein: CASSLEWASTDTQYF. The DNA of the CDR3 is TGTGCCAGCAGCTTGGAATGGGCCAGCACAGATACGCAGTATTTT.

This clonotype was recorded many times. The genes are TRBV12-3 or TRBV12-4 and TRBJ1-3; D not resolved. With 8 bases removed from V and 0 bases from J, the gap between germline ends came to 8 bases. There are 13 residues in the CDR3. This chain's CDR3 is CASLGSSGNTIYF. CDR3 nucleotide sequence: TGTGCCAGCTTGGGCAGCTCTGGAAACACCATATATTTT.

This clonotype has a count of ten or more. The rearrangement links TRBV5-1 to TRBJ1-1; tentatively, D is TRBD1 (5 bases). From germline, CDR1 is SGHRS and CDR2 YFSETQ. The CDR3 consists of 16 residues. Trimming took 2 bases from V and 0 from J, leaving 14 bases between them. The CDR3 is CASSLGRELMNTEAFF. The CDR3, as DNA: TGCGCCAGCAGCTTAGGCAGGGAGTTAATGAACACTGAAGCTTTCTTT.

This clonotype has a count of ten or more. The chain couples TRBV28 to TRBJ2-1, with a weak D call TRBD1 (6 bases). Trimming removed 3 bases at V and 10 bases at J, with 19 bases between. Germline lookup yields CDR1 MDHEN and CDR2 SYDVKM. This CDR3 region has 15 residues. CDR3 sequence: CASSLVTGQNGEQFF. DNA of the CDR3: TGTGCCAGCAGTTTGGTAACAGGGCAGAACGGGGAGCAGTTCTTC.

In its sample, this clonotype was seen many times. This sequence joins TRBV5-1 and TRBJ2-1, with 11 bases aligning to TRBD2. Germline V lookup: CDR1 SGHRS, CDR2 YFSETQ. Unmatched junction bases numbered 0, after V lost 1 base and J lost 3 bases. The CDR3 sequence is 15 residues long. In DNA, the CDR3 is TGCGCCAGCAGCTTGACTAGCGGGAGCTACAATGAGCAGTTCTTC. Its translation: CASSLTSGSYNEQFF.

The sample holds many counts of this clonotype. CDR3 coding DNA: TGTGCCAGCCGGGACCGCCTAGCTTCTGGAAACACCATATATTTT. Protein sequence: CASRDRLASGNTIYF. The chain links TRBV4-2 to TRBJ1-3; the D gene is possibly TRBD1 (5 bases). CDR3 length equals 15 residues. Deletions cut 8 bases from V and 1 base from J, with 15 bases between. Germline CDR1 and CDR2: LGHNA and YNFKEQ.

This clonotype has more than one count but fewer than ten. A read error may be the cause here, since a much bigger clone is one base away. The chain recombines TRBV10-3 with TRBJ2-7; TRBD1 aligns across 7 bases. Germline CDR1 and CDR2: ENHRY and SYGVKD. The CDR3 extends over 14 amino acids. Trimming cost V 7 bases and J 2 bases; bases outside gene matches: 8. The CDR3 DNA is TGTGCCATCACCCACGGGACAGAGACCTACGAGCAGTACTTC. Protein: CAITHGTETYEQYF.

This clonotype was observed at least ten times. The rearrangement joins TRBV2 to TRBJ1-5, with TRBD1 as a possible D gene (5 bases). The CDR3 is 14 residues long. CDR1 is SNHLY, CDR2 FYNNEI, per germline. Trimming removed 1 base from V and 11 bases from J, with 15 bases in between. CDR3 residues: CASSEGQGGSTQHF. The CDR3 nucleotides read TGTGCCAGCAGTGAAGGGCAGGGCGGGTCGACCCAGCATTTT.

This clonotype showed up many times. The CDR3 DNA follows: TGTGCCAGCAGTTTTAGGACTAGCGGGGAAGAGACCCAGTACTTC. This gives the protein CASSFRTSGEETQYF. The gene calls are TRBV12-3 or TRBV12-4 and TRBJ2-5; 12 positions agree with TRBD2. Trimming took 3 bases from V and 3 from J; bases not matched to a gene: 2. The CDR3 has 15 residues.

This clonotype was observed at least ten times. The rearrangement joins TRBV18 to TRBJ2-3; a possible D gene is TRBD1 (5 bases). With 3 bases removed from V and 2 bases from J, the gap between germline ends came to 9 bases. The CDR3 is 14 amino acids. The germline CDR1 and CDR2 sequences are KGHSH and LQKENI. In DNA form, the CDR3 reads TGTGCCAGCTCACCTGACAGTTTCACAGATACGCAGTATTTT. Translating gives CASSPDSFTDTQYF.

This clonotype was recorded at least ten times. This chain connects TRBV5-1 to TRBJ1-2; 9 bases are a match to TRBD1. J was trimmed by 8 bases and V by 4 bases; bases with no gene match: 6. The germline V gene has CDR1 SGHRS and CDR2 YFSETQ. The CDR3 loop spans 13 amino acids. As DNA, the CDR3 is TGCGCCAGCAGCAAGGACAGGGGTTACGGCTACACCTTC. Protein: CASSKDRGYGYTF.

The J gene is TRBJ2-7, the V gene TRBV20-1; 12 positions match TRBD2. There are 13 residues in the CDR3. Trimming cost V 5 bases and J 7 bases; bases outside gene matches: 6. Germline-derived CDR1 and CDR2 are DFQATT and SNEGSKA (reference sequence). CDR3 sequence (DNA): TGCAGTGCTCTAGCGGGAGGGCCCAAAGAGCAGTACTTC. Translation gives CSALAGGPKEQYF.